These 3 T cell receptor beta chains originate from one sample sequenced in a study of immune characterization of retroperitoneal liposarcoma. TCRdb re-derived calls from the PCR reads in MiXCR, one entry per CDR3 protein. The profile shows 15,000 or so distinct CDR3 sequences, less than 55% of them singletons. Material: tumor tissue. The receptors shown here come from a female donor with retroperitoneal liposarcoma.

By frequency in the sample, this clonotype is medium-sized. The chain has TRBV7-2 and TRBJ2-1, with TRBD2 matching over 7 bases. The germline CDR1 and CDR2 sequences are SGHTA and FQGNSA. Losses at the gene ends were 0 bases for V and 10 bases for J; bases not matched to a gene: 6. This CDR3 comprises 14 residues. The DNA of the CDR3 is TGTGCCAGCAGCTTAGCCGGCGGGAGCTACGAGCAGTTCTTC. Protein product: CASSLAGGSYEQFF.

The chain has TRBV7-6 and TRBJ2-7; possible D gene TRBD2, 6 bases. From germline, CDR1 is SGHVS and CDR2 FNYEAQ. Trimming removed 5 bases from V and 6 bases from J, with 8 bases in between. This CDR3 is built from 11 residues. The CDR3 DNA follows: TGTGCCAGCAGCCCCGGGGGCGAGCAGTACTTC. It translates to CASSPGGEQYF.

About this clonotype: This CDR3 fails to terminate in the conserved phenylalanine or tryptophan, so it likely reflects a read error. No DNA is shown, since the ends of the CDR3 on it are uncertain; the CDR3 is the one TCRdb lists. The chain carries TRBV4-2 and TRBJ2-5; the tabulated D call, TRBD1, remains unverified against the DNA. Per the germline V gene, CDR1 is LGHNA and CDR2 is YNFKEQ. The CDR3 numbers 16 amino acids, ends counted. The CDR3 loop reads CARQVPAVPRAGQGAQ.